The rows below give T cell receptor beta chains drawn from one sample of a study of cytomegalovirus exposure and HLA in healthy donors. Here immunoSEQ multiplex PCR was the method, and the copy in TCRdb shows in-frame clones only, minus some. Here the sample spans some 74,000 clones, around three quarters being singletons. The source material was PBMCs. The receptor set was obtained from a male donor in good health and CMV-seronegative. Both conserved end residues are part of each CDR3. The D gene is left open where the match is weak. Size values are once, few and many counts, or a class for expanded clones, and some rows have none.

j_call	d_call	clone_size	v_call	cdr3_aa	cdr3_nt
TRBJ2-7	TRBD1	.	TRBV19	CASSQTGVLSYEQYF	TGTGCCAGTAGTCAGACAGGGGTTTTGAGTTACGAGCAGTACTTC
TRBJ2-1	.	few	TRBV5-8	CASSLVRLAGNYNEQFF	TGTGCCAGCAGCTTGGTGAGGTTGGCAGGGAACTACAATGAGCAGTTCTTC
TRBJ2-3	.	.	TRBV4-1	CASSQEYRGDTQYF	TGCGCCAGCAGCCAAGAATATCGAGGAGATACGCAGTATTTT
TRBJ1-2	TRBD1	.	TRBV7-8	CASSSGTGINYGYTF	TGTGCCAGCAGCTCAGGGACAGGAATAAACTATGGCTACACCTTC
TRBJ1-1	TRBD1	.	TRBV28	CASRTGGAQNTEAFF	TGTGCCAGCAGGACAGGGGGAGCCCAGAACACTGAAGCTTTCTTT
TRBJ1-4	TRBD1	.	TRBV11-2	CASSRLISDRGEKLFF	TGTGCCAGCAGCCGATTAATTTCGGACAGGGGCGAAAAACTGTTTTTT
TRBJ1-2	TRBD1	.	TRBV15	CATSREGTGTGYTF	TGTGCCACCAGCAGAGAGGGGACAGGGACCGGCTACACCTTC
TRBJ2-5	TRBD2	.	TRBV5-8	CASSLAGTSGGKETQYF	TGTGCCAGCAGCTTGGCGGGGACTAGCGGGGGGAAAGAGACCCAGTACTTC
TRBJ2-7	TRBD2	once	TRBV7-2	CASSLASGGAYEQYF	TGTGCCAGCAGCTTAGCTAGCGGGGGGGCCTACGAGCAGTACTTC
TRBJ2-5	TRBD2	few	TRBV5-4	CASSQGTSGAYQETQYF	TGTGCCAGCAGCCAAGGGACTAGCGGAGCGTACCAAGAGACCCAGTACTTC
TRBJ2-5	.	.	TRBV7-8	CASSARVQGPQETQYF	TGTGCCAGCAGCGCCAGAGTACAGGGCCCACAAGAGACCCAGTACTTC
TRBJ2-3	TRBD2	.	TRBV30	CAWTGGGSGGTGHGADTQYF	TGTGCCTGGACCGGAGGGGGTAGCGGGGGGACCGGTCATGGCGCAGATACGCAGTATTTT
TRBJ1-1	.	.	TRBV10-3	CAISDSRAERAFF	TGTGCCATCAGTGATTCCCGGGCCGAGCGGGCTTTCTTT
TRBJ2-7	.	.	TRBV7-3	CASSLTNYGEQYF	TGTGCCAGCAGCCTTACCAATTACGGCGAGCAGTACTTC
TRBJ1-5	.	.	TRBV12-5	CASGNYRDPEHF	TGTGCTAGTGGAAACTACAGGGATCCGGAGCATTTT
TRBJ2-7	.	.	TRBV6-1	CASSVFLADEQYF	TGTGCCAGCAGTGTTTTTCTAGCAGACGAGCAGTACTTC
TRBJ1-3	.	once	TRBV6-5	CASRQGGTGNTIYF	TGTGCCAGCAGACAAGGGGGAACTGGAAACACCATATATTTT
TRBJ1-4	.	.	TRBV7-3	CASSFLRATNEKLFF	TGTGCCAGCAGCTTTTTACGGGCAACTAATGAAAAACTGTTTTTT
TRBJ2-1	.	.	TRBV7-9	CASSLKPGLGVNEQFF	TGTGCCAGCAGCTTGAAGCCTGGTTTAGGGGTCAATGAGCAGTTCTTC
TRBJ1-1	.	.	TRBV4-1	CASSQEFFGQLNPEAFF	TGCGCCAGCAGCCAAGAGTTTTTCGGACAGTTGAACCCTGAAGCTTTCTTT
TRBJ2-3	.	.	TRBV28	CASSLSFSVGVTDTQYF	TGTGCCAGCAGTTTATCCTTTTCAGTTGGAGTCACAGATACGCAGTATTTT
TRBJ1-6	.	once	TRBV7-2	CASSLEGNLPLHF	TGTGCCAGCAGCTTAGAGGGGAATTTACCCCTCCACTTT
TRBJ2-3	TRBD2	.	TRBV5-4	CASSLAGDRDTQYF	TGTGCCAGCAGCTTAGCGGGAGATCGGGATACGCAGTATTTT
TRBJ2-7	.	few	TRBV5-1	CASSLYRGGSGHEQYF	TGCGCCAGCAGCCTATACAGGGGGGGATCTGGCCACGAGCAGTACTTC
TRBJ2-1	.	.	TRBV11-3	CASSFGGFYEQFF	TGTGCCAGCAGCTTCGGGGGATTCTATGAGCAGTTCTTC
TRBJ2-7	.	few	TRBV5-1	CASSLGLELYEQYF	TGCGCCAGCAGCTTGGGACTAGAACTCTACGAGCAGTACTTC